These 9 T cell receptor beta chains came from one sample sequenced in a study of molecular identifiers for immune sequencing clone quantification. TCRdb re-derived calls from the PCR reads in MiXCR, one entry per CDR3 protein. The sample shows some 580,000 distinct CDR3 sequences, roughly 25% of them seen only once. The sample was naive CD8+ T cells from blood, with Jurkat cell RNA spiked in. Stated subset: FACS-sorted CD8+CD4-CCR7+CD45RA+ naive T cells. These receptors were taken from a human donor in good health. Some libraries in this study had Jurkat cell RNA spiked in.

This chain uses TRBV19 with TRBJ1-1; no reliable D call. Germline CDR1 LNHDA, CDR2 SQIVND (reference sequence). CDR3 length: 15 amino acids. With 3 bases removed from V and 6 bases from J, the gap between germline ends came to 17 bases. Written as DNA, the CDR3 is TGTGCCAGTAGTATGACGGCCTCCGGGGTCCCTGAAGCTTTCTTT. Amino acids: CASSMTASGVPEAFF.

Of note for this clonotype: A much bigger clone sits one base away, suggesting this may be a read error. Because the CDR3 is missing its conserved closing phenylalanine or tryptophan, this is likely a read error. Here the CDR3 DNA reads TGTGCCAGCTCACCGCCGCTGGTAGCGGGGAATACAGATACGCAGTATTTA. Protein product: CASSPPLVAGNTDTQYL. This chain joins TRBV18 and TRBJ2-3, with 8 positions matching TRBD2. Germline values: CDR1 KGHSH, CDR2 LQKENI. The CDR3 has 17 residues. V lost 3 bases to trimming and J lost 3 bases; unmatched junction nucleotides: 11.

The chain is built from TRBV19 and TRBJ2-7; 7 bases line up with TRBD2. Per germline, CDR1 LNHDA and CDR2 SQIVND (reference sequence). Unmatched junction bases numbered 4, after V lost 2 bases and J lost 3 bases. The CDR3 has 14 amino acids. The CDR3 loop reads CASSISGALYEQYF. CDR3 sequence (DNA): TGTGCCAGTAGTATAAGCGGGGCCCTCTACGAGCAGTACTTC.

This clonotype has at least ten counts. The chain links TRBV19 to TRBJ2-7; no reliable D call. V lost 1 base, J lost 4 bases, and 11 bases lay in between. The CDR3 runs to 14 residues. Germline V gives CDR1 LNHDA, CDR2 SQIVND (reference sequence). CDR3 sequence: CASSIAPLSYEQYF. The CDR3 nucleotides are TGTGCCAGTAGTATAGCCCCGCTTTCTTACGAGCAGTACTTC.

Turning to this clonotype: Possible read error: a much larger clone is one base away. The chain carries TRBV29-1 and TRBJ2-7; 12 bases map to TRBD1. Germline trimming cut 7 bases from V and 9 bases from J; bases unmatched to any gene: 10. Germline values: CDR1 SQVTM, CDR2 ANQGSEA. The CDR3 consists of 13 residues. The CDR3 nucleotides read TGCAGCGGAGCCGGGACAGGGGGCGACGGGCAGTACTTC. It translates to CSGAGTGGDGQYF.

The V call is TRBV7-9, the J call TRBJ2-1; a weak D match, TRBD2 (5 bases). Germline assignment: CDR1 SEHNR and CDR2 FQNEAQ (reference sequence). The CDR3 covers 14 residues. Trimming left V 1 base short and J 9 bases short, with 13 bases between. The CDR3 coding sequence is TGTGCCAGCAGCTTAGTGGTACCGGGAACTGAGCAGTTCTTC. It is translated as CASSLVVPGTEQFF.

The rearrangement links TRBV19 to TRBJ2-7, with D hard to call. Germline V gene lookup returns CDR1 LNHDA and CDR2 SQIVND (reference sequence). There are 12 residues in the CDR3. Trimming removed 3 bases from V and 2 bases from J, with 5 bases in between. The CDR3 here is CASSIGPYEQYF. CDR3 in DNA: TGTGCCAGTAGTATCGGGCCCTACGAGCAGTACTTC.

This clonotype was recorded a few times. The chain couples TRBV2 to TRBJ1-2; D unclear. The germline CDR1 and CDR2 sequences are SNHLY and FYNNEI. CDR3 length equals 14 residues. V was clipped by 2 bases and J by 4 bases, with 11 bases between them. The CDR3 is CASSEKGSAYGYTF. The CDR3 DNA sequence: TGTGCCAGCAGTGAAAAGGGATCGGCCTATGGCTACACCTTC.

The CDR3: CASSQDLRQGAFYEQYF. As DNA, the CDR3 is TGTGCCAGCAGCCAAGATCTACGGCAGGGGGCCTTCTACGAGCAGTACTTC. The genes are TRBV4-2 and TRBJ2-7; TRBD1 agrees at 8 bases. CDR1 and CDR2 from the germline V gene are LGHNA and YNFKEQ. J gave up 3 bases and V 0 bases, and 10 bases lay outside the gene matches. CDR3 length equals 17 residues.